This TCR beta chain emerged from a study of T-cell reconstitution after alpha-beta-depleted transplantation in children (dated by TCRdb to 2016 to 2018). Turning to the overall study: T-cell immune reconstitution after TCRalphabeta/CD19-depleted allogeneic hematopoietic cell transplantation in children was quantitatively tracked in the study by means of TCR repertoire profiling.

Library method: PCR. This sample was sequenced with an Illumina HiSeq 2500. To normalize quantification of the TCRbeta repertoire, the TCR libraries were built with molecular barcoding that relied on unique molecular identifiers. The public sequencing data were trimmed at Q25 with fastp and processed into clonotypes with MiXCR by TCRdb, which kept only in-frame beta chains. Records with the same CDR3 protein are collapsed into one entry carrying the most frequent genes and DNA. Recorded for this sample are fewer than 700,000 distinct CDR3 sequences; 10% to 15% of them occurred a single time. About 2.2% of the sample is in the top ten clones. Explained via the paper, the treatment or condition label denotes: allogeneic hematopoietic cell transplantation with graft depleted of TCRalphabeta T cells and CD19 B cells. The transplant recipients were children given TCRalphabeta/CD19-depleted allogeneic hematopoietic cell grafts.

This clonotype was seen at least ten times. Its recognized antigen is unknown. No much larger clone exists at a distance of one base, and base qualities are not known. Results the study describes overall, beyond this receptor: About two months after transplant, the apparently early recovery of alphabetaT-cell counts reportedly depended on just several hundred clones that had expanded rapidly and came from non-depleted graft cells. In some patients, the high TCRbeta diversity seen at day 60 was put down to recipient T cells and intrathymic progenitors that had survived conditioning. Over the following months the frequencies of hyperexpanded clones went down, and after one year T-cell counts and TCRbeta diversity were mostly credited to newly produced T cells.

This TCR was recovered from a male patient between 5 and 17 years old who had a stem cell transplant for acute myeloid leukemia, so the T cells may come from the graft donor. Here the sequenced sample was PBMCs, mostly from graft donor cells, taken 360 days after TCRalphabeta/CD19-depleted stem cell transplant.

The CDR3 has the sequence CATSERPGLAGGGNIQYF. The DNA sequence reads TGTGCCACCAGTGAGAGACCGGGACTAGCGGGAGGGGGGAACATTCAGTACTTC. Recombination connected TRBV24-1 to TRBJ2-4; 16 bases in the junction line up with TRBD2. From cysteine to phenylalanine, the CDR3 is 18 amino acids long. Of all the DNA, just the CDR3 is kept, 54 bases in frame from base 1. CDR1 KGHDR and CDR2 SFDVKD were looked up in the germline V gene. Relative to germline, V is missing 4 bases and J is missing 7 bases, with 9 bases of the junction outside any gene match.